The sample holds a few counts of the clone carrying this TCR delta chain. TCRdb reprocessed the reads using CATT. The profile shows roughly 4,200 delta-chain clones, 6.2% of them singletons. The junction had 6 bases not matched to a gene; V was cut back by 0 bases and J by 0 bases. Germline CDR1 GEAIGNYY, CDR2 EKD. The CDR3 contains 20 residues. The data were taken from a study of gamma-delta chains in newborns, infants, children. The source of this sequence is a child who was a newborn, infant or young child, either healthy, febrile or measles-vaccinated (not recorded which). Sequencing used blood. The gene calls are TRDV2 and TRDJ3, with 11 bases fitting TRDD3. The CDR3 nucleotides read TGTGCCTGTGACACCGGATGGGGGATACGGAGCTCCTGGGACACCCGACAGATGTTTTTC. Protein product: CACDTGWGIRSSWDTRQMFF.